The TCR beta chain described here comes from a study of CXCR3-negative and CXCR3-positive naive CD8 T cells (dated 2019 in TCRdb). With respect to the entire study: In total, around 140 million TRB reads were obtained, or roughly 1.5 +/- 0.3 million reads per library. Diversity and physicochemical repertoire analyses were performed on about eleven donors pooled from two independent experiments. TRBV-TRBJ cluster analysis included naive subsets from about 5 donors and memory cells from 3 donors.

For each CD8+ T cell subset, flow sorting was done in triplicate, and 310,000 or so cells per subset went directly into RLT lysis buffer. To keep memory contaminants out, a stringent definition of naive CD8+ T cells was applied: CD45RO-CCR7+CD27+CD95-. Standard density gradient centrifugation was used to isolate peripheral blood mononuclear cells from buffy coats. A FACSAria III was used to flow-sort naive CD8+ T cells into CXCR3-negative and CXCR3-positive populations. An RNeasy Mini Kit was used to extract total RNA from the sorted cells. With regard to this clonotype: Its antigen is still unknown.

The paper's findings and limits, for the study overall: Freshly isolated PBMCs were used for most assays because CXCR3 expression went down partially after cryopreservation. Repertoire diversity was comparably high in both naive subsets but much lower in memory CD8+ T cells. Surface CD5, linked to self-reactivity in mice, was comparable between naive subsets; TCR interaction strength was therefore also inferred from TRB CDR3 physicochemical properties. Similar TRBV-TRBJ usage was shown by naive CXCR3-negative and CXCR3-positive cells from the same donor, whereas distinct patterns were shown by memory cells. Compared with CXCR3-negative naive cells, CXCR3-positive naive cells had TRB CDR3s with higher hydrophobicity (lower Kidera factor 4), lower energy, and higher strength and volume indices.

Instrument on record: NextSeq 550. The Human TCR Profiling Kit (MiLaboratory) was used to make UMI-labeled 5' RACE TRB cDNA libraries. cDNA synthesis used the entire amount of extracted RNA, and PCR amplification then used the entire amount of cDNA produced. The libraries were made side by side, with each library going through the same number of PCR cycles. Regarding the original processing steps: About 49,000 +/- 11,000 unique UMI-labeled TRB cDNA molecules per library were extracted with MIGEC and MiXCR, with at least two reads per UMI required. An average of approximately 40,000 +/- 10,000 functional in-frame TRB CDR3 nucleotide clonotypes without stop codons was found per library. After downsampling to 5000 UMI-labeled TRB molecules per sample, diversity metrics, including normalized Shannon-Wiener and Chao1, were computed in VDJtools. VDJtools was used to calculate clonotype-size-weighted physicochemical properties of the central five CDR3 residues, namely interaction energy, strength, volume and Kidera factor 4. Each entry corresponds to one CDR3 protein sequence from reads that TCRdb reprocessed, and DNA is not given. TCRdb assigned the V and J calls; the authors' analysis was not used. The table held for this sample gives fewer than 80,000 distinct CDR3 sequences. The ten largest account for about 1.5% of the sample.

The receptor's source is a human donor in good health. Some clones in this sample may be carry-over from other donors' samples. Specimen: naive CXCR3- CD8+ T cells from blood. In light of the paper, this sample's cell subset or site label describes: CD45RO-CCR7+CD27+CD95- naive CD8+ T cells lacking CXCR3 (TNR3-).

The CDR3 region has the sequence CASSPSQGQFRTQYF. The chain is made from TRBV6-5 and TRBJ2-5; TCRdb reports TRBD1, a call that lacks DNA to check it against. Sequences MNHEY (CDR1) and SVGAGI (CDR2) are obtained from the germline V gene. The CDR3 sequence holds 15 residues, the cysteine and phenylalanine included. DNA is not on record.